This paragraph covers one TCR beta chain sequence. Its antigen is still unknown. No per-base quality is available; no much larger clone lies one base away. These data come from a study of cytomegalovirus exposure and HLA in healthy donors (dated by TCRdb to the late 2010s). Background for the entire study: An earlier analysis of approximately 640 of the donors reported 250 to 350 Gb of sequence data and around 110 million unique TCR beta sequences from some 180 million T cells. Approximately 310 gigabases of sequencing data and 80 million or so unique TCR sequences were included in an early release covering around 650 HLA-typed donors. Of the roughly 400 genotyped donors, approximately 83% fell in the genetic ancestry cluster associated with self-reported Caucasian donors. The aim of the study was to test whether cataloging public T cell receptors could identify signatures of past pathogen exposure. The study used immunosequencing to profile the T cell repertoires of 600 to 850 subjects and linked those repertoires to cytomegalovirus serostatus. In addition to the first cohort of around 670 subjects, a separate validation cohort of around 110 different subjects was used. To predict cytomegalovirus infection status, the study brought together high-throughput TCR immunosequencing, statistical association of individual TCRs with disease status, and machine learning. In a later analysis, previously published TCR beta repertoires from about 670 donors were re-analyzed and high-resolution HLA genotyping was added so that TCR occurrence patterns could be studied. The later analysis used no new phenotypic data to find candidate immune exposures, relying instead on TCR beta sequences and their occurrence across donors. An earlier analysis of fewer than 750 of the donors used high-throughput TCR beta sequencing to judge whether each TCR beta V gene segment behaved as functional or pseudogenic. Donor age, sex, ethnicity and CMV serostatus were collected together with the repertoire data. A later genetic analysis took genome-wide SNP genotypes for about three fifths of the roughly 670 donors and used that subset as a discovery cohort. Every discovery cohort repertoire had been produced on one sequencing platform. HLA typing covered class I and class II loci at four-digit resolution. The number of typed donors differed by locus: roughly 620-640 for A, B, C, DRB1 and DQB1; some 500 for DQA1; around 610 for DPA1; and around 470 for DPB1. A handful of DR-DQ haplotypes were handled as single units for association and clustering because linkage in the cohort was strong. Among roughly 370 genotyped donors of the cohort, an average of about 240,000 unique TCR beta nucleotide sequences were sequenced per donor, around 18% of them non-productive. Results and caveats for the whole study, not just this receptor: This cohort had only TCR beta chains sequenced, and the lack of alpha or paired-chain data limited which features could be detected. CMV serostatus was the only immune exposure information available for the cohort. When HLA alleles, especially DR and DQ, strongly co-occurred, attributing TCR associations to individual alleles was difficult. The earlier analysis of 587 of the donors excluded 15 to 20 rarely observed V segments, including chromosome 9 orphons, because counts were too low. A group of highly shared sequence variants was considered likely to be a technical artifact of the sequencing pipeline. While some public TCRs were present in many individuals, most TCR sequences turned up only very rarely across donors. V-gene and J-gene trimming of TCR beta chains was associated with a missense DCLRE1C variant in a later genetic analysis, and the association was replicated in an independent cohort. Roughly uniform sequencing depth across donors was assumed in presence/absence analyses, although this assumption may not hold. Because some donors lacked HLA typing at each locus, the association tests relied only on the typed subset. The authors suggested that the approach could potentially be generalized to other disease states and immunological phenotypes. Compared with equally common non-associated chains, HLA-associated TCR beta chains in a later analysis were more clonally expanded and had lower generation probabilities. A few of the identified cytomegalovirus-associated TCR beta chains were confirmed in vitro to be specific for cytomegalovirus antigens. In a later analysis, the rate of TCR association differed among HLA loci, with DRB1 alleles having the most associated TCRs and HLA-C alleles having the fewest. Some IMGT-functional V segments, including TRBV6-2 and TRBV6-3, could not be distinguished by the 87-base-pair reads and were therefore excluded. A later genetic analysis reported fewer N-insertions in productive TCRs among donors in an Asian-associated ancestry cluster than the roughly 720-donor mean. Linkage disequilibrium might explain the correlated functional status among segregating V segments, but an unknown experimental factor could not be excluded. In an earlier analysis of 587 of the donors, most TCR beta V segments appeared in productive rearrangements about 87% or about 30% of the time, broadly matching IMGT annotations. In a later analysis, several top co-occurrence clusters were reported to appear linked to parvovirus B19, influenza, CMV and Epstein-Barr virus. A later analysis found that most CMV-associated TCR beta chains appeared HLA-restricted, with HLA associations seemingly driven largely by CMV exposure. A further reported finding was that TCR beta sequences accurately predicted the HLA-A and HLA-B alleles for most subjects in the first cohort. A total of fewer than 200 TCR beta chains were listed by the study as associated with cytomegalovirus. The classifier was reported to diagnose cytomegalovirus status with high specificity and sensitivity in both the original cohort and the validation cohort. A later analysis associated 16,951 TCR beta sequences with specific HLA alleles at a false discovery rate of 0.05.

Library generation was performed with the immunoSEQ multiplex PCR assay. A mixture of 60 forward primers for TCR Vbeta segments and 13 reverse primers for TCR Jbeta segments was used in the multiplex PCR. A multiplex PCR assay on genomic DNA amplified the CDR3 region of rearranged TCR beta genes. The amplified TCR beta libraries were sequenced on the Illumina HiSeq System as 87-base-pair reads. As for the original processing: Across the 500 to 850 repertoires, a later analysis counted 60 million to 90 million unique TCR beta chains, roughly 11 million of which were shared by at least two donors. To remove PCR and sequencing errors, raw reads were error-corrected and collapsed into unique sequences using a nearest-neighbor algorithm that merged closely related sequences. V, D and J gene segments were assigned by aligning CDR3 sequences to IMGT reference sequences. For a sequence to be retained, a match of at least six nucleotides to both a V gene segment and a J gene segment was required. Rearrangements were classified as productive when the CDR3 lacked stop codons and remained in frame with V and J, and all other rearrangements were classified as non-productive. CDR3 was defined according to IMGT convention as the region running from the second conserved V-encoded cysteine to the conserved J-encoded phenylalanine. In an earlier analysis of around 570 of the donors, sequences lacking an unambiguous match to a single V gene segment were excluded. In an earlier analysis of approximately 590 of the donors, a V segment was called functional when productive rearrangements were above 56.7%, and segregating when the standard deviation between donors exceeded 5%. A statistical classification framework was built for diagnosing cytomegalovirus status from the catalog of TCR beta chain sequences. In a later analysis, TCR nucleotide sequences were compared against IMGT/GENE-DB human TR gene sequences so that V and J genes could be assigned. Using the TCRdist pipeline, a later analysis assigned CDR3 sequences along with most-parsimonious VDJ recombination scenarios. In a later analysis, each TCR beta chain was defined by its CDR3 amino acid sequence together with its V-gene family, and reads lacking a unique V-gene family were excluded. A later analysis removed 500 to 650 highly shared, low-generation-probability nucleotide sequences to deal with suspected cross-contamination and a sequencing artifact. A later analysis calculated a clonal expansion index for each public chain from normalized within-repertoire ranks of inferred template counts. In a later analysis, generation probabilities were computed using a VDJ recombination model fitted to out-of-frame rearrangements, and the results were checked against IGoR. Hypergeometric tests were used in a later analysis to score TCR-TCR, TCR-HLA and TCR-CMV co-occurrence, with a repertoire-size bias correction applied to the TCR pairs. A later analysis estimated false discovery rates by permuting HLA or CMV assignments 20 times. In a later analysis, co-occurring TCRs were grouped with DBSCAN, and TCRdist sequence similarity was added when clustering was performed within HLA-allele-positive subsets. Co-occurrence clustering excluded repertoires with fewer than 30,000 or more than 120,000 public chains, plus five with anomalous nucleotide sharing. TCRdb holds this immuneACCESS table with in-frame rearrangements only. Some clones are missing; in checked studies, unresolved V genes explain under half, and the rest has no known cause. V and J calls and clone size are those listed in that table; D and trimming were worked out from the DNA. This sample gives roughly 93,000 clones in total; approximately 72% of them show up just once. Approximately 10% of the sample comes from the top ten.

In total, fewer than 750 healthy bone marrow donors made up the cohort. At the time of sampling, all cohort members were nominally healthy, though unrecorded immune exposures were likely present. The donor was CMV seropositive and was included in the group of some 290 seropositive cohort members. A peripheral blood sample was provided by each donor, and peripheral blood mononuclear cells were used for TCR beta sequencing. Genomic DNA extraction from the blood cell samples was performed with the Qiagen DNeasy Blood Extraction Kit. From its cysteine to its phenylalanine, the CDR3 spans 13 amino acids. Of the read, only the CDR3 DNA is kept; its 39 bases are in frame from base 1. At the junction V is shortened by 6 bases and J by 6 bases; bases outside the gene matches: 5. CDR1 KGHSH and CDR2 LQKENI are derived from the germline V gene.

The receptor was isolated from a man younger than 35 in good health and CMV-seropositive. The rearrangement combines TRBV18 with TRBJ1-2, with 9 junctional bases fitting TRBD1. The material sequenced was PBMCs. This receptor has the CDR3 CASSPDRGNGYTF. In nucleotides, the sequence is TGTGCCAGCTCTCCAGACAGGGGGAATGGCTACACCTTC.